Presented here are 6 T cell receptor beta chains from one specimen sequenced in a study of cytomegalovirus exposure and HLA in healthy donors. The study ran its PCR with 60 Vbeta and 13 Jbeta primers. Libraries were prepared by immunoSEQ multiplex PCR; TCRdb keeps only in-frame clonotypes and omits some of them. The sample data list 150,000 to 200,000 clones. The sample consisted of PBMCs. The receptors come from a young woman in good health and CMV-seropositive.

The V gene is TRBV14, the J gene TRBJ2-2; D gene unclear. With 4 bases removed from V and 5 bases from J, the gap between germline ends came to 8 bases. The germline gives CDR1 SGHDN, CDR2 FVKESK. CDR3 length: 13 amino acids. The CDR3 here is CASSLRVTGELFF. Here the CDR3 DNA reads TGTGCCAGCAGCCTTCGGGTTACCGGGGAGCTGTTTTTT.

V is TRBV20-1 and J is TRBJ1-1; D remains unclear. V dropped 6 bases and J dropped 4 bases, with 9 bases sitting between them. The CDR3 length is 11 residues. Germline loops: CDR1 DFQATT, CDR2 SNEGSKA (reference sequence). CDR3 DNA: TGCAGTGCACTCTCAACCACTGAAGCTTTCTTT. Residues: CSALSTTEAFF.

This chain joins TRBV6-5 and TRBJ1-2; TRBD1 agrees at 9 bases. The trim removed 4 bases at V and 4 bases at J, leaving 10 bases unmatched. The CDR3 runs 16 residues. CDR1 and CDR2 from the germline V gene are MNHEY and SVGAGI. The CDR3 sequence: CASSFLDGTGIYGYTF. DNA for the CDR3: TGTGCCAGCAGTTTCCTAGACGGGACAGGGATCTATGGCTACACCTTC.

For the CDR3, the DNA is TGTGCCAGCAGTGCTGAGGACAGCCTCTATAGCAATCAGCCCCAGCATTTT. As protein: CASSAEDSLYSNQPQHF. This rearrangement joins TRBV6-1 to TRBJ1-5; the D gene is possibly TRBD1 (6 bases). Trimming stripped 4 bases from V and 0 bases from J, with 16 bases between. Per germline, CDR1 MNHNS and CDR2 SASEGT. The CDR3 covers 17 residues.

This chain connects TRBV25-1 to TRBJ1-3, with a tentative D call TRBD1 (6 bases). V gave up 6 bases and J gave up 2 bases, with 11 bases separating them. The CDR3 is made up of 14 amino acids. Germline values: CDR1 MGHDK, CDR2 SYGVNS. The CDR3 nucleotides read TGTGCCAGCAGCGCCACAGGGACTGGAAACACCATATATTTT. It specifies CASSATGTGNTIYF. The variable domain in full, completed from reference TRBV25-1 and TRBJ1-3, reads EADIYQTPRYLVIGTGKKITLECSQTMGHDKMYWYQQDPGMELHLIHYSYGVNSTEKGDLSSESTVSRIRTEHFPLTLESARPSHTSQYLCASSATGTGNTIYFGEGSWLTVV.

This chain connects TRBV6-5 to TRBJ1-1; 7 bases line up with TRBD1. Trimming at V came to 2 bases and at J to 1 base, leaving 7 bases not matched to a gene. The CDR3 totals 16 residues. Germline V CDR1 and CDR2: MNHEY, SVGAGI. CDR3 nucleotide sequence: TGTGCCAGCAGTTACGATTACAGGGGACAGAACACTGAAGCTTTCTTT. Amino acids: CASSYDYRGQNTEAFF.